This T cell receptor beta chain was sequenced during a study of post-analysis software for immune sequencing data. Study outcomes and limitations: F-measure co-clustering was strong for batch-matched samples. Normalized Chao1 diversity was significantly reduced in patients versus controls. Among several TRBV segments more frequent in patients than controls were TRBV5-6, TRBV5-1 and TRBV20-1.

This clonotype turned up a few times. Its antigen remains unidentified. Tagging with unique molecular identifiers was a feature of the TCR beta cDNA libraries. TCRdb ran MiXCR on the PCR reads and lists one entry per CDR3 protein. Of hundreds of thousands of distinct CDR3 sequences in the sample, roughly three fifths were seen once. The V gene's germline CDR1 is SGHVS and CDR2 FQNEAQ. The V gene lost 5 bases and the J gene lost 13 bases, with 20 bases spanning the gap. This CDR3 has 13 residues. The sample consisted of blood. The receptor's source is a girl between 2 and 10 years old with multiple sclerosis. The V and J genes are TRBV7-8 and TRBJ1-1; D gene unclear. CDR3 loop: CASSLGYETPVFF. DNA for the CDR3: TGTGCCAGCAGCCTAGGGTACGAGACTCCGGTTTTCTTT.